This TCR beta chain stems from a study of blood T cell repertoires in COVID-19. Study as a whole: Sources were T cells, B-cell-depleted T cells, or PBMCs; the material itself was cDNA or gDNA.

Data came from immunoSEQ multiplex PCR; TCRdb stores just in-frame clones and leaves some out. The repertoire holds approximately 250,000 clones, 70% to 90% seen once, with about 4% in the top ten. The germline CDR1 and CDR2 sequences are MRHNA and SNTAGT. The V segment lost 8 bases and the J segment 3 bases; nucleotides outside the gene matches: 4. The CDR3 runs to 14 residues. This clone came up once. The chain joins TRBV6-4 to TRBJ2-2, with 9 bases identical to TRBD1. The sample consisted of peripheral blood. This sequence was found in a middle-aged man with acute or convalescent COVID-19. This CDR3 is CASRDRDDTGELFF. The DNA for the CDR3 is TGTGCCAGCCGGGACAGGGACGACACCGGGGAGCTGTTTTTT.